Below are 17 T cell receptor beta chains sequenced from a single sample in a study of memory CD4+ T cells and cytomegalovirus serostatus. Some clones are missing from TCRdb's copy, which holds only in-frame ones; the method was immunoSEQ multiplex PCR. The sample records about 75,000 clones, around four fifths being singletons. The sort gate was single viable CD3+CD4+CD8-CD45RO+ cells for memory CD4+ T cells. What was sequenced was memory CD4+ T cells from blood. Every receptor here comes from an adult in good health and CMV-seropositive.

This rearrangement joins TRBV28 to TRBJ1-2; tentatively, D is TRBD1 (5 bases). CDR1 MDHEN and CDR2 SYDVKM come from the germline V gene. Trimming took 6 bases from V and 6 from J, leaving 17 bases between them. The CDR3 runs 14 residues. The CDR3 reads CASSHYRQTDGYTF. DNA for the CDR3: TGTGCCAGCAGCCATTACCGACAGACGGATGGCTACACCTTC.

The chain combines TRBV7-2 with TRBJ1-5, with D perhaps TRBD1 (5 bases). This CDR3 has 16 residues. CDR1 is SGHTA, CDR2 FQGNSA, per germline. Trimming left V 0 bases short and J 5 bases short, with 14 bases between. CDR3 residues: CASSLAGPGTHQPQHF. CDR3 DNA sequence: TGTGCCAGCAGCTTAGCGGGGCCAGGGACCCATCAGCCCCAGCATTTT.

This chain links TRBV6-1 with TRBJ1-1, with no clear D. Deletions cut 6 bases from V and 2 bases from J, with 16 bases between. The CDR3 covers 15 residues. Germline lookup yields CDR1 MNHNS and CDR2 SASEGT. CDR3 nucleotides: TGTGCCAGCAGCCCCACCTATGGCAGAAACACTGAAGCTTTCTTT. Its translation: CASSPTYGRNTEAFF.

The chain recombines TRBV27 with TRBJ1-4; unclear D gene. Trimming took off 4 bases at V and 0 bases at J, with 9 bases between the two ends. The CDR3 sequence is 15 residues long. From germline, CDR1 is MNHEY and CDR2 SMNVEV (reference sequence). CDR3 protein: CASSSHSATNEKLFF. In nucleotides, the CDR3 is TGTGCCAGCAGTTCCCACAGTGCAACTAATGAAAAACTGTTTTTT.

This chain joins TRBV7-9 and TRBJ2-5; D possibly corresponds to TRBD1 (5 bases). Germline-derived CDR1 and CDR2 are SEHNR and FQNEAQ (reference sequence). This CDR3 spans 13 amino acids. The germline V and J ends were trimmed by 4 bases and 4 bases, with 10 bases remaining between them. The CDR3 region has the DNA TGTGCCAGCAGCTCCTCAAGGGGAGAGACCCAGTACTTC. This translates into CASSSSRGETQYF. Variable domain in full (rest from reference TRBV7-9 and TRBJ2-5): DTGVSQNPRHKITKRGQNVTFRCDPISEHNRLYWYRQTLGQGPEFLTYFQNEAQLEKSRLLSDRFSAERPKGSFSTLEIQRTEQGDSAMYLCASSSSRGETQYFGPGTRLLVL.

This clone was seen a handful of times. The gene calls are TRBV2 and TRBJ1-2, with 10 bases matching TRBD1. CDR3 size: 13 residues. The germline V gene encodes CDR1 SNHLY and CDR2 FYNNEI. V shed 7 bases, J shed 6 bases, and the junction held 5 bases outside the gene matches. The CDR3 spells CASIGQGVDGYTF. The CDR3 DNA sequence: TGTGCCAGCATTGGACAGGGGGTAGATGGCTACACCTTC.

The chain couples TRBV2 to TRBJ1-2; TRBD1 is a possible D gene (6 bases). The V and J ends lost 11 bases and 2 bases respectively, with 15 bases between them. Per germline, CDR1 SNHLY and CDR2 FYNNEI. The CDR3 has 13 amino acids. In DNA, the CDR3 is TGTGCCTCACGGACAGCGCCGAACTATGGCTACACCTTC. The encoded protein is CASRTAPNYGYTF.

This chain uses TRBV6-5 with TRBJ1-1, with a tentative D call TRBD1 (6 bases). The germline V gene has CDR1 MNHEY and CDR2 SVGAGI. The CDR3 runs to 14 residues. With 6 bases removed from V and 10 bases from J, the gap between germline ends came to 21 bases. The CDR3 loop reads CASREPGHSTGAFF. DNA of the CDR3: TGTGCCAGCAGAGAACCGGGACACTCGACGGGAGCTTTCTTT.

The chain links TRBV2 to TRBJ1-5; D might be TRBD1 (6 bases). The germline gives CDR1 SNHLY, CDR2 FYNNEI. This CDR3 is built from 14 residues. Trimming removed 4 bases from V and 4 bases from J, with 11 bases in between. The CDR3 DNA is TGTGCCAGCAGTGTACAGGGCCTGAATCAGCCCCAGCATTTT. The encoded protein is CASSVQGLNQPQHF.

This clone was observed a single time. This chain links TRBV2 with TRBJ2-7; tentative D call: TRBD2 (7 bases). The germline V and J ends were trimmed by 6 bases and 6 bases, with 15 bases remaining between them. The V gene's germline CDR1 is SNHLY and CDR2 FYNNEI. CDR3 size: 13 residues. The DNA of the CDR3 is TGTGCCAGCAGCCGGGGGGCCCTAGCCGAGCAGTACGTC. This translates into CASSRGALAEQYV.

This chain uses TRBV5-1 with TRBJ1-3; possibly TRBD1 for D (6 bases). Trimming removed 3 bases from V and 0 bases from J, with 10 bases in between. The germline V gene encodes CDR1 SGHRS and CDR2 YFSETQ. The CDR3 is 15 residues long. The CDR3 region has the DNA TGCGCCAGCAGCTGGGGACACCGCTCTGGAAACACCATATATTTT. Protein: CASSWGHRSGNTIYF.

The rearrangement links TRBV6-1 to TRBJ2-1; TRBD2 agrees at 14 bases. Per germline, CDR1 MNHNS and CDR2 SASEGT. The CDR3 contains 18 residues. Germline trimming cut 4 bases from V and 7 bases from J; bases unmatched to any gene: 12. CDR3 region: CASSVMPGLAGAGNEQFF. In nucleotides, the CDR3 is TGTGCCAGCAGTGTAATGCCGGGACTAGCGGGAGCGGGTAATGAGCAGTTCTTC.

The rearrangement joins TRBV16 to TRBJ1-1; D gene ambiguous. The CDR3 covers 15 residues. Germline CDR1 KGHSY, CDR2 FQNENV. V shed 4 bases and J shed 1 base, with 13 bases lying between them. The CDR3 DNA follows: TGTGCCAGCAGCCGTAAGAGAGAACAGAACACTGAAGCTTTCTTT. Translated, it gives CASSRKREQNTEAFF. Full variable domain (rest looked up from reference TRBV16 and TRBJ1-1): GEEVAQTPKHLVRGEGQKAKLYCAPIKGHSYVFWYQQVLKNEFKFLISFQNENVFDETGMPKERFSAKCLPNSPCSLEIQATKLEDSAVYFCASSRKREQNTEAFFGQGTRLTVV.

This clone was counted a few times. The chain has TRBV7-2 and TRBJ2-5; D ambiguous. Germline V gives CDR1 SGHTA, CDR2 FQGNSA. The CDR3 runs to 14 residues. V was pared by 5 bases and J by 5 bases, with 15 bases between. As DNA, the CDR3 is TGTGCCAGCAGCCCCCCCGGGTTGATGGAGACCCAGTACTTC. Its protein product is CASSPPGLMETQYF. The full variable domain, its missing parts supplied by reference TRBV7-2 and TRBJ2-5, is GAGVSQSPSNKVTEKGKDVELRCDPISGHTALYWYRQSLGQGLEFLIYFQGNSAPDKSGLPSDRFSAERTGGSVSTLTIQRTQQEDSAVYLCASSPPGLMETQYFGPGTRLLVL.

This CDR3 reads CSVGEQGPGELFF. The CDR3 DNA reads TGCAGCGTTGGGGAACAGGGTCCCGGGGAGCTGTTTTTT. The chain carries TRBV29-1 and TRBJ2-2; D possibly corresponds to TRBD1 (6 bases). Germline V gene data show CDR1 as SQVTM and CDR2 as ANQGSEA. The CDR3 consists of 13 residues. Trimming left V 4 bases short and J 6 bases short, with 12 bases between.

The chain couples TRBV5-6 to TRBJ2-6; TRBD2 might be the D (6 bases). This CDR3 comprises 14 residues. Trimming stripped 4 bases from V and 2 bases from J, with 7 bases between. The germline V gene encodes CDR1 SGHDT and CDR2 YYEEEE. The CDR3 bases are TGTGCCAGCAGCAGGAGGGCTGGGGCCAACGTCCTGACTTTC. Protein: CASSRRAGANVLTF.

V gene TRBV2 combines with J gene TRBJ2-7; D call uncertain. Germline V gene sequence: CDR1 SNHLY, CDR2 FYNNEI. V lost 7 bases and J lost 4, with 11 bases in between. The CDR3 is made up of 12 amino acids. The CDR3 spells CASTRQSYEQYV. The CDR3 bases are TGTGCCAGCACACGGCAGTCTTACGAGCAGTACGTC.